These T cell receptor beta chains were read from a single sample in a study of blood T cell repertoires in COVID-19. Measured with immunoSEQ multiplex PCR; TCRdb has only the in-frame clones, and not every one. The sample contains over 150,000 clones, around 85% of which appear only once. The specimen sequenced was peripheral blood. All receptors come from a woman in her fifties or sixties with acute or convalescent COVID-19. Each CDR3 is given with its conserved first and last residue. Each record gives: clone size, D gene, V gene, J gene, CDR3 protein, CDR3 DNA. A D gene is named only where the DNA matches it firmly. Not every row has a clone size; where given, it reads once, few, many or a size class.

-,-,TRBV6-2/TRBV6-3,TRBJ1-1,CASSWVTGEAFF,TGTGCCAGCAGTTGGGTGACGGGTGAAGCTTTCTTT
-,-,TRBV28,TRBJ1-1,CASSLIGRARGTEAFF,TGTGCCAGCAGTTTAATTGGCAGGGCCAGGGGCACTGAAGCTTTCTTT
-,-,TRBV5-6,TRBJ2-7,CASSSDIHYEQYF,TGTGCCAGCAGCTCGGACATCCACTACGAGCAGTACTTC
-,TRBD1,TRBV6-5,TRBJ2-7,CASSLTGLEQYF,TGTGCCAGCAGTTTGACAGGGCTCGAGCAGTACTTC
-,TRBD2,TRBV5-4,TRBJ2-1,CASSSPRGGVYNEQFF,TGTGCCAGCAGCTCACCTCGGGGGGGCGTTTACAATGAGCAGTTCTTC
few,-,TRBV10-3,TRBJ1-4,CAISGTADEKLFF,TGTGCCATCAGTGGGACAGCCGACGAAAAACTGTTTTTT
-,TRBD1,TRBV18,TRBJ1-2,CASSPIGTESNYGYTF,TGTGCCAGCTCACCAATCGGGACAGAGTCTAACTATGGCTACACCTTC
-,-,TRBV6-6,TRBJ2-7,CASSPGTGGREQYF,TGTGCCAGCAGCCCCGGGACCGGGGGTCGCGAGCAGTACTTC
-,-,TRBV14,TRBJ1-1,CASSQDLGSVNTEAFF,TGTGCCAGCAGCCAAGATCTCGGCAGCGTGAACACTGAAGCTTTCTTT
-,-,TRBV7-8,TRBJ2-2,CASSLAVGARGELFF,TGTGCCAGCAGCTTAGCGGTGGGGGCGAGAGGGGAGCTGTTTTTT
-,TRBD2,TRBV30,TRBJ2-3,CAWTQRGDTDTQYF,TGTGCCTGGACTCAGCGGGGCGACACAGATACGCAGTATTTT
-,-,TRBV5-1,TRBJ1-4,CASSLGSGSKLFF,TGCGCCAGCAGCTTGGGGTCAGGCTCAAAACTGTTTTTT
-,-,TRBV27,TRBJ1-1,CASSPDRFEAFF,TGTGCCAGCAGTCCCGACAGATTTGAAGCTTTCTTT
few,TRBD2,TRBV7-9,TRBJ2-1,CASRGRLAGNNEQFF,TGTGCCAGCAGAGGGAGGCTAGCGGGGAACAATGAGCAGTTCTTC
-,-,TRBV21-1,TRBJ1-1,CVRSGGNTEAFF,TGTGTCCGATCTGGAGGGAACACTGAAGCTTTCTTT
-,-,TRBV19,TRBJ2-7,CASSIARAGEQYF,TGTGCCAGTAGTATTGCCAGGGCCGGGGAGCAGTACTTC
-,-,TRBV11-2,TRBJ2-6,CASSLNWANVLTF,TGTGCCAGCAGCCTTAACTGGGCCAACGTCCTGACTTTC
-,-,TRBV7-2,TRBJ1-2,CASSLERTAYGYTF,TGTGCCAGCAGCTTAGAGAGGACAGCCTATGGCTACACCTTC
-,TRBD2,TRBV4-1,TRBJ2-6,CASSQDEAGVYSGANVLTF,TGCGCCAGCAGCCAAGATGAAGCGGGGGTTTACTCTGGGGCCAACGTCCTGACTTTC
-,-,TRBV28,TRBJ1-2,CASSTPISGYTF,TGTGCCAGCAGTACCCCAATCAGTGGCTACACCTTC
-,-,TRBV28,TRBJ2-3,CASSLGGTSTDTQYF,TGTGCCAGCAGTTTAGGGGGGACGTCCACAGATACGCAGTATTTT
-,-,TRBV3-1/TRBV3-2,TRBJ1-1,CASSPNTGITEAFF,TGTGCCAGCAGCCCAAACACAGGGATTACTGAAGCTTTCTTT
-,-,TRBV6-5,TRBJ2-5,CASSPGTLYQETQYF,TGTGCCAGTTCCCCGGGGACACTGTACCAAGAGACCCAGTACTTC
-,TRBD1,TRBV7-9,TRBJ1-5,CASSGQGVNQPQHF,TGTGCCAGCAGCGGACAGGGCGTTAATCAGCCCCAGCATTTT
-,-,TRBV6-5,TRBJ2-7,CASNRQGREQYF,TGTGCCAGCAACCGCCAGGGCCGCGAGCAGTACTTC
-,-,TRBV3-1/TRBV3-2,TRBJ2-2,CASSQGGSGPNTGELFF,TGTGCCAGCAGCCAAGGAGGGAGCGGGCCGAACACCGGGGAGCTGTTTTTT
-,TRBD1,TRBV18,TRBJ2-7,CASSPIGQGYEQYF,TGTGCCAGCTCACCGATCGGACAGGGGTACGAGCAGTACTTC
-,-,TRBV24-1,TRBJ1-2,CATSDQRPPYGYTF,TGTGCCACCAGTGATCAGAGGCCCCCTTATGGCTACACCTTC
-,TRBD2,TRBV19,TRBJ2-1,CASSTISGGRNEQFF,TGTGCCAGTAGTACTATTAGCGGGGGGAGAAATGAGCAGTTCTTC
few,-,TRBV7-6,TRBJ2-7,CASSLDTGHSYEQYF,TGTGCCAGCAGCTTAGATACAGGGCACTCCTACGAGCAGTACTTC
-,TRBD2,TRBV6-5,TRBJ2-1,CASSRLAANEQFF,TGTGCCAGCAGCCGACTAGCCGCCAATGAGCAGTTCTTC
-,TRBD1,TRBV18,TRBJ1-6,CASSPSADREKSPLHF,TGTGCCAGCTCACCAAGTGCGGACAGGGAAAAATCACCCCTCCACTTT
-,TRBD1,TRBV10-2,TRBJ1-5,CATRTGVDQPQHF,TGCGCCACCAGGACAGGGGTGGATCAGCCCCAGCATTTT
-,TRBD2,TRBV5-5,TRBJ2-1,CASRPSGGADEQFF,TGTGCCAGCAGACCTAGCGGGGGGGCAGATGAGCAGTTCTTC
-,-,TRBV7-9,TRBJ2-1,CASTRRLVPDTTDEQFF,TGTGCCAGCACCCGGAGACTAGTTCCTGATACCACCGATGAGCAGTTCTTC
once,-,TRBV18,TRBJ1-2,CASSPAGSNYGYTF,TGTGCCAGCTCACCGGCAGGGTCTAACTATGGCTACACCTTC
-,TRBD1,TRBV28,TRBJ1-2,CASTVTGVWYGYTF,TGTGCCAGCACCGTGACAGGGGTTTGGTATGGCTACACCTTC
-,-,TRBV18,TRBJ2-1,CASSPPRPYNEQFF,TGTGCCAGCTCACCACCGCGGCCCTACAATGAGCAGTTCTTC
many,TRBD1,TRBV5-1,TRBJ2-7,CASSTTGAYEQYF,TGCGCCAGCAGTACGACAGGGGCCTACGAGCAGTACTTC
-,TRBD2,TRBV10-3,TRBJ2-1,CAASSGLAGVNEQFF,TGTGCCGCAAGCTCGGGACTAGCGGGGGTCAATGAGCAGTTCTTC
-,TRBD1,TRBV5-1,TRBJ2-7,CASSPPGTGYEQYF,TGCGCCAGCAGCCCCCCCGGGACAGGTTACGAGCAGTACTTC